The next 11 T cell receptor beta chains were all read from a single sample in a study of T cells in Graves' hyperthyroidism and ophthalmopathy. Amplification of TCR beta CDR3 regions used RNA as the template. First-round RT-PCR of the TCR CDR3 relied on the HTBI primer set. MiXCR was run by TCRdb on the multiplex PCR reads, yielding one entry per CDR3 protein. The table has 700,000 or so distinct CDR3 sequences, about 14% seen once; the top ten hold around 12%. Input material: blood. The receptors originated from a woman between 50 and 59 years old with Graves' ophthalmopathy.

The sample holds many counts of this clonotype. The rearrangement links TRBV5-1 to TRBJ2-7; 8 bases agree with TRBD2. Germline CDR1 and CDR2: SGHRS and YFSETQ. After removal of 4 bases from V and 6 bases from J, the junction contained 9 bases not matched to a gene. The CDR3 spans 14 residues. CDR3 bases: TGCGCCAGCAGCCCCTCGGGACTAGGGGGCGAGCAGTACTTC. Translating gives CASSPSGLGGEQYF.

This clonotype was detected a few times. V is TRBV4-2 and J is TRBJ1-1; no reliable D call. The CDR3 extends over 14 amino acids. Between the trimmed V and J ends, which lost 0 bases and 4 bases, there was a span of 9 bases. CDR1 and CDR2 from the germline V gene are LGHNA and YNFKEQ. CDR3 sequence (DNA): TGTGCCAGCAGCCAAGAGGTAGGGATCACTGAAGCTTTCTTT. Translating gives CASSQEVGITEAFF.

At least ten counts were recorded for this clonotype. The CDR3 DNA reads as TGTGCCAGCAGAGAGCCGGGACTAGCGGGAGGAGAGAACACAGATACGCAGTATTTT. It encodes CASREPGLAGGENTDTQYF. This chain links TRBV6-1 with TRBJ2-3, with 15 bases matching TRBD2. The germline V gene has CDR1 MNHNS and CDR2 SASEGT. Trimming removed 6 bases from V and 2 bases from J; junction bases left unmatched: 12. CDR3 length equals 19 residues.

This clonotype was detected ten times or more. The V and J genes are TRBV7-9 and TRBJ2-1, with D perhaps TRBD1 or TRBD2 (5 bases each). Trimming stripped 1 base from V and 0 bases from J, with 10 bases between. There are 16 residues in the CDR3. The germline gives CDR1 SEHNR, CDR2 FQNEAQ (reference sequence). The DNA for the CDR3 is TGTGCCAGCAGCTTAGTTGGGGGTCGCTCCTACAATGAGCAGTTCTTC. It specifies CASSLVGGRSYNEQFF. Full variable domain (outside the CDR3, taken from reference TRBV7-9 and TRBJ2-1): DTGVSQNPRHKITKRGQNVTFRCDPISEHNRLYWYRQTLGQGPEFLTYFQNEAQLEKSRLLSDRFSAERPKGSFSTLEIQRTEQGDSAMYLCASSLVGGRSYNEQFFGPGTRLTVL.

This clonotype occurred many times. The CDR3 is CASSTVVLGYGYTF. As DNA, the CDR3 is TGTGCCAGCAGCACTGTGGTCTTGGGGTATGGCTACACCTTC. The J gene is TRBJ1-2, the V gene TRBV28; no definite D call. There are 14 residues in the CDR3. Germline CDR1 reads MDHEN; CDR2 reads SYDVKM. Trimming shortened V by 6 bases and J by 5 bases, and 16 bases separated the two germline ends.

This clonotype has ten or more counts. This chain links TRBV28 with TRBJ1-2; possible D gene TRBD1, 5 bases. V lost 4 bases and J lost 3, with 24 bases in between. Per the germline V gene, CDR1 is MDHEN and CDR2 is SYDVKM. This CDR3 is built from 18 residues. CDR3 nucleotides: TGTGCCAGCAGTTGGGGCATCAGACAGCGGAGTTCAGACTATGGCTACACCTTC. Encoded protein: CASSWGIRQRSSDYGYTF.

This clonotype was seen many times. The chain has TRBV11-2 and TRBJ2-7; D is ambiguous. CDR1 and CDR2 (germline): SGHAT, FQNNGV. There are 13 residues in the CDR3. V was shortened by 1 base and J by 3 bases, with 7 bases between the two germline ends. In DNA form, the CDR3 reads TGTGCCAGCAGCTTAGTAGTTCACTACGAGCAGTACTTC. Its translation is CASSLVVHYEQYF.

This clonotype has at least ten counts. J is TRBJ2-3 and V is TRBV20-1; TRBD2 matches at 7 bases. There are 13 residues in the CDR3. Germline trimming cut 3 bases from V and 0 bases from J; bases unmatched to any gene: 0. CDR1 is DFQATT, CDR2 SNEGSKA, per germline (reference sequence). CDR3 region: CSASSGSTDTQYF. CDR3 DNA sequence: TGCAGTGCTAGTAGCGGGAGCACAGATACGCAGTATTTT.

V is TRBV4-1 and J is TRBJ2-7, with 9 bases matching TRBD1. From germline, CDR1 is MGHRA and CDR2 YSYEKL. The CDR3 consists of 16 residues. V trimming: 2 bases; J trimming: 4 bases; junction bases outside the gene matches: 9. The CDR3 here is CASSQSGGQGNYEQYF. DNA of the CDR3: TGCGCCAGCAGCCAATCGGGGGGACAGGGTAATTACGAGCAGTACTTC.

This sequence joins TRBV24-1 and TRBJ1-3; no reliable D call. V gave up 8 bases and J gave up 0 bases, with 10 bases separating them. Per germline, CDR1 KGHDR and CDR2 SFDVKD. The CDR3 extends over 14 amino acids. The CDR3 DNA is TGTGCCACCAAAGCCAGGAGCTCTGGAAACACCATATATTTT. Protein: CATKARSSGNTIYF.

A note on this clonotype: One base away lies a much larger clone, so this may be a sequencing read error. V and J are TRBV5-1 and TRBJ2-3, with D possibly matching TRBD1 (5 bases). The CDR3 runs 16 residues. Germline V gene lookup returns CDR1 SGHRS and CDR2 YFSETQ. The CDR3 coding sequence is TGCGCCAGCAGCTTTGGTCGACAGATAATTACAGATATGCAGTATTTT. This translates into CASSFGRQIITDMQYF.